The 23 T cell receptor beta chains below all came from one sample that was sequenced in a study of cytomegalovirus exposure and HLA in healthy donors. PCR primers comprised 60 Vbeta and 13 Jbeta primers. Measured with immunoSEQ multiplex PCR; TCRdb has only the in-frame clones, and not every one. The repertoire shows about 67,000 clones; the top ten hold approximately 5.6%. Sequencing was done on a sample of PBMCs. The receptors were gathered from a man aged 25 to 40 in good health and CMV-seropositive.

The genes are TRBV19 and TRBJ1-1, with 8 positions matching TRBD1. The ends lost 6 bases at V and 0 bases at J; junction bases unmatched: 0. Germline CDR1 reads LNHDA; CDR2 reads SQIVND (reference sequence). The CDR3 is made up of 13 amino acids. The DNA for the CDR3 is TGTGCCAGTAGGGACAGGGTGAACACTGAAGCTTTCTTT. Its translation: CASRDRVNTEAFF.

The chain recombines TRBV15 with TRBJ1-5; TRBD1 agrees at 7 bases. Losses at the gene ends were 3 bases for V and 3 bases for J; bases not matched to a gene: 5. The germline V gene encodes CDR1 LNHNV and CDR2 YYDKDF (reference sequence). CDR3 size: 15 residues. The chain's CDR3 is CATSREGTDNQPQHF. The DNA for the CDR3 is TGTGCCACCAGCAGGGAGGGGACAGACAATCAGCCCCAGCATTTT. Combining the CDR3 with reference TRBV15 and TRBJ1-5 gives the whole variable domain DAMVIQNPRYQVTQFGKPVTLSCSQTLNHNVMYWYQQKSSQAPKLLFHYYDKDFNNEADTPDNFQSRRPNTSFCFLDIRSPGLGDTAMYLCATSREGTDNQPQHFGDGTRLSIL.

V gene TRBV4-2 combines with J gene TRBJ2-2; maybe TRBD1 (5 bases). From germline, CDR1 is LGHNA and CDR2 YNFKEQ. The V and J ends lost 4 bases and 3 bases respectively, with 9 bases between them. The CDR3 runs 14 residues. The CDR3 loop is CASSPDKYTGELFF. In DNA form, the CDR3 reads TGTGCCAGCAGCCCGGACAAGTACACCGGGGAGCTGTTTTTT.

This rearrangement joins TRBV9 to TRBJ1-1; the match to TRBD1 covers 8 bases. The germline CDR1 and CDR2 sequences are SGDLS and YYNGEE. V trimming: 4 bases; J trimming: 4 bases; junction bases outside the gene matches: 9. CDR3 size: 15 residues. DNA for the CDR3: TGTGCCAGCAGCCCTGCAGGGGGCGCGGTCACTGAAGCTTTCTTT. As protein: CASSPAGGAVTEAFF.

This chain's CDR3 is CASSTLAGKAGANVLTF. The CDR3 nucleotides are TGTGCCAGCAGTACCCTAGCGGGAAAGGCTGGGGCCAACGTCCTGACTTTC. This chain connects TRBV28 to TRBJ2-6; 9 bases agree with TRBD2. V gave up 5 bases and J gave up 2 bases; unmatched junction bases: 7. The CDR3 runs 17 residues. Germline V gene data show CDR1 as MDHEN and CDR2 as SYDVKM.

The CDR3 DNA reads TGTGCCAGTAGCATCGGACTAGCGGGAGGGGTTAGCTACAATGAGCAGTTCTTC. This gives the protein CASSIGLAGGVSYNEQFF. V is TRBV19 and J is TRBJ2-1; 15 bases are shared with TRBD2. After removal of 6 bases from V and 3 bases from J, the junction contained 9 bases not matched to a gene. The V gene's germline CDR1 is LNHDA and CDR2 SQIVND (reference sequence). CDR3 length: 18 residues. The full variable domain, in which reference TRBV19 and TRBJ2-1 provide the parts outside the CDR3, is DGGITQSPKYLFRKEGQNVTLSCEQNLNHDAMYWYRQDPGQGLRLIYYSQIVNDFQKGDIAEGYSVSREKKESFPLTVTSAQKNPTAFYLCASSIGLAGGVSYNEQFFGPGTRLTVL.

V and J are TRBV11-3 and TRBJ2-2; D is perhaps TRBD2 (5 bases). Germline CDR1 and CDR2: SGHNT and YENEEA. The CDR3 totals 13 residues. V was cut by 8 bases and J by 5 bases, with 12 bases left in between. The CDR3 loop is CASSNSGTGELFF. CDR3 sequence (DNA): TGTGCCAGCTCCAATTCGGGGACCGGGGAGCTGTTTTTT.

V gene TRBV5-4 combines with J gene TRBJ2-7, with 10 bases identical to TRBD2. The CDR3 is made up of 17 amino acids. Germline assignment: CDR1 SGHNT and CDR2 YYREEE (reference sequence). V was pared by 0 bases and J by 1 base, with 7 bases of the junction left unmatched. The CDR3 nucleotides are TGTGCCAGCAGCTTGGAAAGGACTAGCGGCCAATCCTACGAGCAGTACTTC. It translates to CASSLERTSGQSYEQYF.

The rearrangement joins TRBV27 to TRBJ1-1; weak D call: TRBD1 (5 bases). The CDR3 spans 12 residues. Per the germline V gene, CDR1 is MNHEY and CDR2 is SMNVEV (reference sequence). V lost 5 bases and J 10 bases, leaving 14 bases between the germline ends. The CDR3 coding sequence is TGTGCCAGCAGTCAAACAACAGGAGCAGCTTTCTTT. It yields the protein CASSQTTGAAFF.

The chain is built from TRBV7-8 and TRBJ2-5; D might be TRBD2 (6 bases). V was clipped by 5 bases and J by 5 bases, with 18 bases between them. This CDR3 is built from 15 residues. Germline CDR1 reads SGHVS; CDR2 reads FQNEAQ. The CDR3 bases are TGTGCCAGCAGCCCACTTTCGGGAGTAGTGGAGACCCAGTACTTC. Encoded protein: CASSPLSGVVETQYF.

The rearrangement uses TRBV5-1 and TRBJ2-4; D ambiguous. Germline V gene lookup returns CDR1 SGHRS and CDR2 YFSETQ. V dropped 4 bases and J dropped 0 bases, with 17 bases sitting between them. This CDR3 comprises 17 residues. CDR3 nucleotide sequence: TGCGCCAGCAGCCCCCGTTCAGACACCATAGCCAAAAACATTCAGTACTTC. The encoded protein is CASSPRSDTIAKNIQYF.

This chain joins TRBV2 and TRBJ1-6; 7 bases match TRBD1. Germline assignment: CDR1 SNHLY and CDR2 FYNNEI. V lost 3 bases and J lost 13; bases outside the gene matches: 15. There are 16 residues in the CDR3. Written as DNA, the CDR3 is TGTGCCAGCAGTGATGCGTTTCCGACAGGGAGAGCTCCCCTCCACTTT. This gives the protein CASSDAFPTGRAPLHF.

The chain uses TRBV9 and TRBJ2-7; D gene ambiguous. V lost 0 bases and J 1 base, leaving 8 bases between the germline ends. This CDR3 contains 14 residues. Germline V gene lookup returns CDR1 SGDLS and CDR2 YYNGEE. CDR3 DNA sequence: TGTGCCAGCAGCGTAGTTGACACTTCCTACGAGCAGTACTTC. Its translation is CASSVVDTSYEQYF.

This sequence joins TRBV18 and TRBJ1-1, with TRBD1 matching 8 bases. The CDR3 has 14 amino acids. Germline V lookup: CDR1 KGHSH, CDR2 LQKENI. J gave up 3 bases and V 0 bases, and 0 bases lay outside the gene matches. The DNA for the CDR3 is TGTGCCAGCTCACCACCGGACAGGGACACTGAAGCTTTCTTT. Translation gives CASSPPDRDTEAFF.

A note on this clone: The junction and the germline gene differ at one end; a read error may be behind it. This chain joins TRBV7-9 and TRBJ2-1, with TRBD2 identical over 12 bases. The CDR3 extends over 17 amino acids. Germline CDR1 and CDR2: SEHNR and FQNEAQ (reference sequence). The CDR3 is CASRYGTSGPSDNEQFF. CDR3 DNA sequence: TGTGCCAGCAGATACGGGACTAGCGGGCCCTCCGACAATGAGCAGTTCTTC.

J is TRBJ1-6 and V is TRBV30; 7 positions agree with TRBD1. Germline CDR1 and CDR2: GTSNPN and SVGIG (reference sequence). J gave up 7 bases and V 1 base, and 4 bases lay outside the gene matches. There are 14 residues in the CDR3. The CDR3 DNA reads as TGTGCCTGGAGTGAGGGGGCAGGGAATTCACCCCTCCACTTT. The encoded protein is CAWSEGAGNSPLHF.

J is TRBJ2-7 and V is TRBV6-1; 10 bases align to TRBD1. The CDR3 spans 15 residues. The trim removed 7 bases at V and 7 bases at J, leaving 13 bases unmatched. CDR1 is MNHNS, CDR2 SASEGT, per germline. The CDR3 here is CASKTTGTGAREQYF. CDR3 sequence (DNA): TGTGCCAGCAAAACAACCGGGACAGGGGCGAGGGAGCAGTACTTC.

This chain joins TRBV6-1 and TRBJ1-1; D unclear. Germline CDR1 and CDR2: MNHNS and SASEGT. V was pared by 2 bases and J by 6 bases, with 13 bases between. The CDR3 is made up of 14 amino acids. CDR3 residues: CASSEPEDKAEAFF. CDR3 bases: TGTGCCAGCAGTGAACCCGAAGACAAAGCTGAAGCTTTCTTT.

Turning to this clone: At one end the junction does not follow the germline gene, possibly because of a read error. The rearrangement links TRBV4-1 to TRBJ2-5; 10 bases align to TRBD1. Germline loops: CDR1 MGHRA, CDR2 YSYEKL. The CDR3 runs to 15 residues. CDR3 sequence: CASSQEGTGAPFGDF. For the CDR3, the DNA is TGCGCCAGCAGCCAAGAAGGGACAGGGGCCCCATTTGGAGACTTC.

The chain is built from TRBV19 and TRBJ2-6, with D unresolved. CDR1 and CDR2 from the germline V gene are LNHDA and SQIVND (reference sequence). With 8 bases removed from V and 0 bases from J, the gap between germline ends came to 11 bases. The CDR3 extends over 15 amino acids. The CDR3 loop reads CASQDLPSGANVLTF. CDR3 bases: TGTGCCAGTCAGGATCTCCCCTCTGGGGCCAACGTCCTGACTTTC. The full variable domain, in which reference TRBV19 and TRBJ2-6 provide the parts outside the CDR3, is DGGITQSPKYLFRKEGQNVTLSCEQNLNHDAMYWYRQDPGQGLRLIYYSQIVNDFQKGDIAEGYSVSREKKESFPLTVTSAQKNPTAFYLCASQDLPSGANVLTFGAGSRLTVL.

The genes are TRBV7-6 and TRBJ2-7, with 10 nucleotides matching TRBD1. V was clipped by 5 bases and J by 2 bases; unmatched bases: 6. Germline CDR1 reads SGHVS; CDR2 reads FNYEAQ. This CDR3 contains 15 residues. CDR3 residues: CASSPGQGGPYEQYF. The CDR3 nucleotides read TGTGCCAGCAGCCCCGGACAGGGGGGACCCTACGAGCAGTACTTC.

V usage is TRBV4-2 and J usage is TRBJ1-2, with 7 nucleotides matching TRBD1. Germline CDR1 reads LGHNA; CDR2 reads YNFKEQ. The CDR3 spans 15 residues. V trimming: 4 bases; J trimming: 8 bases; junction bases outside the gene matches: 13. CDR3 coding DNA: TGTGCCAGCAGCCCTCGAAGCCTGACAGGGTGGGGCTACACCTTC. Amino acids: CASSPRSLTGWGYTF.

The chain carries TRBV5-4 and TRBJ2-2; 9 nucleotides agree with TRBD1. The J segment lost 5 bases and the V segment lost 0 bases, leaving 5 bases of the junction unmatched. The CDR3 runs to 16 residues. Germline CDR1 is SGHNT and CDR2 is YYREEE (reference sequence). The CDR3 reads CASSLVTGGRTGELFF. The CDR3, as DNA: TGTGCCAGCAGCTTGGTTACAGGGGGCAGGACCGGGGAGCTGTTTTTT.